The entry that follows covers one T cell receptor (beta chain) sequence. Its specificity is not known. The source of the sample is a study of regulatory T cells in long-lasting Graves disease. Study observations and caveats: Persistent patients shared more public clonotypes (2,741) than new patients (about 1,000). The study found TRBV28, TRBJ1-2 and TRBJ2-5 favored in persistent disease.

The time point here: newly diagnosed GD, antithyroid drugs for less than 3 months. From RNA extracted from PBMCs, the TCR library was made. Patients were from an endocrinology department in Xi'an, China. To make TCR beta libraries, researchers used iRepertoire HTBI primers and Arm-PCR of CDR3 regions. TCRdb independently ran MiXCR on the multiplex PCR reads; one entry per CDR3 protein. The sample carries approximately 460,000 distinct CDR3 sequences, 16% recorded once. This CDR3 comprises 14 residues. Trimming shortened V by 2 bases and J by 3 bases, and 8 bases separated the two germline ends. Germline V CDR1 and CDR2: LNHDA, SQIVND (reference sequence). Another study also made use of these data, one on T cells in Graves' hyperthyroidism and ophthalmopathy. According to that study: Together with thyroid ultrasound, orbital computed tomography, serum thyroxine and TRAb, clinical symptoms were used for diagnoses.

This clonotype was obtained from a woman aged 25 to 39 with Graves disease. Material: peripheral blood mononuclear cells (PBMCs), obtained at new diagnosis, from a patient treated with antithyroid drugs. This sequence joins TRBV19 and TRBJ1-5; D might be TRBD1 (5 bases). For the CDR3, the DNA is TGTGCCAGTAGTATACCCAGGGACAATCAGCCCCAGCATTTT. Translating it yields CASSIPRDNQPQHF. The full variable domain, rest sourced from reference TRBV19 and TRBJ1-5, is DGGITQSPKYLFRKEGQNVTLSCEQNLNHDAMYWYRQDPGQGLRLIYYSQIVNDFQKGDIAEGYSVSREKKESFPLTVTSAQKNPTAFYLCASSIPRDNQPQHFGDGTRLSIL.